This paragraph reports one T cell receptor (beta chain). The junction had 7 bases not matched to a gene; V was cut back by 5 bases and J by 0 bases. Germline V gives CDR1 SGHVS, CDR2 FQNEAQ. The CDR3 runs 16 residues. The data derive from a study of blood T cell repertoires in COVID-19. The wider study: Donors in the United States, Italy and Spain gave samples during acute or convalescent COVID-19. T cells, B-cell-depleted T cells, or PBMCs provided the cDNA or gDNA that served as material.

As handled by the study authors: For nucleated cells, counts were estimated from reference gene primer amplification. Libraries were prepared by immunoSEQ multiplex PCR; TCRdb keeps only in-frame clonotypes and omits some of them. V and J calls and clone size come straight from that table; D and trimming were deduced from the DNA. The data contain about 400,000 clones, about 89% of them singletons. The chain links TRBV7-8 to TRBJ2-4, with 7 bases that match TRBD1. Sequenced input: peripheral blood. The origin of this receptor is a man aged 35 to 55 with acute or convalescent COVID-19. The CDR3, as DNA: TGTGCCAGCAGCGTCCGGACAGGACTAGCCAAAAACATTCAGTACTTC. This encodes CASSVRTGLAKNIQYF.